Below, one T cell receptor (beta chain) is given with its context. The data stem from a study of technical replicates of blood from a few donors. TCRdb's copy holds only in-frame clones and misses some; the assay was immunoSEQ multiplex PCR. The table lists about 97,000 clones, roughly 95% of them singletons. V gave up 6 bases and J gave up 7 bases; unmatched junction bases: 5. This CDR3 spans 13 amino acids. The V gene's germline CDR1 is MNHEY and CDR2 SVGAGI. The sequence was collected from a human donor in good health. The specimen sequenced was T cells isolated from PBMCs. The rearrangement joins TRBV6-5 to TRBJ1-5; TRBD1 matches at 8 bases. CDR3 coding DNA: TGTGCCAGCAGACCCACAGGGGGGCAGCCCCAGCATTTT. This sequence encodes CASRPTGGQPQHF.